Listed here is a single T cell receptor (beta chain). The antigen remains unidentified. During cDNA synthesis, UMIs that each contained a 6-nucleotide sample barcode were added by means of template switching. TCRdb derives one entry per CDR3 protein from the 5' RACE reads, leaving out DNA. Its table lists about 440,000 distinct CDR3 sequences. These data are taken from a study of monozygotic twins with inflammatory bowel disease. Findings and limits, study-wide: IBD-affected twins scored below their healthy co-twins in TCRbeta diversity (inverse Simpson).

The CDR3 is 13 residues long. The germline V gene encodes CDR1 SNHLY and CDR2 FYNNEI. The sample was blood. The sequence derives from a human donor with ulcerative colitis or Crohn's disease, or a healthy co-twin of an affected twin (not recorded which). This chain connects TRBV2 to TRBJ2-4; TCRdb's D call of TRBD1 is untestable without DNA. Here the CDR3 reads CASLFVPETIQYF.